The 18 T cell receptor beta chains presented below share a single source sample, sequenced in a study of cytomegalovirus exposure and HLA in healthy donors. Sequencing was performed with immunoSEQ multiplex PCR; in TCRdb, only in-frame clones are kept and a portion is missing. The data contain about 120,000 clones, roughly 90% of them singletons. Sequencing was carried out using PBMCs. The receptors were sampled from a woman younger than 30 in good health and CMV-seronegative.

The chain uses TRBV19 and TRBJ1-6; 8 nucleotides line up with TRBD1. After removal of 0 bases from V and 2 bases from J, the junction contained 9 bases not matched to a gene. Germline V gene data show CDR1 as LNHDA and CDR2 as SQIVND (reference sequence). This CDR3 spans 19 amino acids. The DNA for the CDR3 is TGTGCCAGTAGTATAGATCGCGCGACAGGGGTCCCCTATAATTCACCCCTCCACTTT. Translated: CASSIDRATGVPYNSPLHF.

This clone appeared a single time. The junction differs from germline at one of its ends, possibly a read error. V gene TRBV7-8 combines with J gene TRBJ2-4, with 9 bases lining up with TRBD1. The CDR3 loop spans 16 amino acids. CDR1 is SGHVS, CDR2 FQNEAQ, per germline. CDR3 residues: CASSLAGTGPKNIQYF. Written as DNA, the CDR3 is TGTGCCAGCAGCCTAGCCGGGACAGGGCCCAAAAACATTCAGTACTTC.

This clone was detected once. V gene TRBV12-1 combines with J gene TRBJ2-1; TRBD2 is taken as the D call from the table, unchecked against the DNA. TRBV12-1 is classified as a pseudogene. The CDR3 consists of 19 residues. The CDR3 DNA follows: TGTGCCAGCAGCCTACCCGCGGGGGCCGGTAGCGGGGCATACAATGAGCAGTTCTTC. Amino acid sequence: CASSLPAGAGSGAYNEQFF.

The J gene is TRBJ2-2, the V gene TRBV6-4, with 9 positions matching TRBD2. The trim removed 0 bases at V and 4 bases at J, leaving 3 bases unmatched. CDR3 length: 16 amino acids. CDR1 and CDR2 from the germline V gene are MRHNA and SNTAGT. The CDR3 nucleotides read TGTGCCAGCAGTGACTCTGGCGGGGGGGCCACCGGGGAGCTGTTTTTT. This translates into CASSDSGGGATGELFF.

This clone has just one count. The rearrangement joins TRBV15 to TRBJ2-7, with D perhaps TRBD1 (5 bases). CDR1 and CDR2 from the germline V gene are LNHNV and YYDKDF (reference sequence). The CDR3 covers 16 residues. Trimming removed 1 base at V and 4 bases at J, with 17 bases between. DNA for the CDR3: TGTGCCACCAGCAGAGGCTTTGTAAAGGGGATATACGAGCAGTACTTC. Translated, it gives CATSRGFVKGIYEQYF. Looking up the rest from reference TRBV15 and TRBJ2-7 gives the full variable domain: DAMVIQNPRYQVTQFGKPVTLSCSQTLNHNVMYWYQQKSSQAPKLLFHYYDKDFNNEADTPDNFQSRRPNTSFCFLDIRSPGLGDTAMYLCATSRGFVKGIYEQYFGPGTRLTVT.

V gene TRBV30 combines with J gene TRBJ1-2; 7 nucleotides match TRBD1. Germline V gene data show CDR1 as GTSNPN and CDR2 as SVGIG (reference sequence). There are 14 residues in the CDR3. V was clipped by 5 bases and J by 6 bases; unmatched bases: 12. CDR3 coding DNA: TGTGCCTGGGCGCAACAGGGGAACCTGGATGGCTACACCTTC. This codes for CAWAQQGNLDGYTF.

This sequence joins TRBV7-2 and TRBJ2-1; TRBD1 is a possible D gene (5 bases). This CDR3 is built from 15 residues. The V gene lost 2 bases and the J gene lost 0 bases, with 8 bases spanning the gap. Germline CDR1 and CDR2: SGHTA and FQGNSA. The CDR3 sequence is CASSLQGSSYNEQFF. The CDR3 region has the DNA TGTGCCAGCAGCTTACAGGGCAGCTCCTACAATGAGCAGTTCTTC.

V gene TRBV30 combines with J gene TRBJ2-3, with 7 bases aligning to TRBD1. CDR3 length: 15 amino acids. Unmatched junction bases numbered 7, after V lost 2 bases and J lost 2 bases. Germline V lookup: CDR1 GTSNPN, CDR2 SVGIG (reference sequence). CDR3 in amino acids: CAWSPTGANTDTQYF. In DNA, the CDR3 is TGTGCCTGGAGTCCCACAGGGGCCAACACAGATACGCAGTATTTT. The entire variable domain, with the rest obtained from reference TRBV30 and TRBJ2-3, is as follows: SQTIHQWPATLVQPVGSPLSLECTVEGTSNPNLYWYRQAAGRGLQLLFYSVGIGQISSEVPQNLSASRPQDRQFILSSKKLLLSDSGFYLCAWSPTGANTDTQYFGPGTRLTVL.

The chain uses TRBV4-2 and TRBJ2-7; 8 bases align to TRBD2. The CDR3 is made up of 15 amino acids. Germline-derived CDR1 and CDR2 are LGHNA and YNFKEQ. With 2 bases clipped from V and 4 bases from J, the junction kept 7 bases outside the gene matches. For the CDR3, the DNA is TGTGCCAGCAGCCAACCGGGGGGGAAGAGATACGAGCAGTACTTC. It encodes CASSQPGGKRYEQYF.

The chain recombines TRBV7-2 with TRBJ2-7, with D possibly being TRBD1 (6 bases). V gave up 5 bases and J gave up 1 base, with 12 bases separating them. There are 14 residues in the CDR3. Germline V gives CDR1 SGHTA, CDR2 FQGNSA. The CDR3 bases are TGTGCCAGCAGCCCTACAGGGTTATCCTACGAGCAGTACTTC. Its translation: CASSPTGLSYEQYF.

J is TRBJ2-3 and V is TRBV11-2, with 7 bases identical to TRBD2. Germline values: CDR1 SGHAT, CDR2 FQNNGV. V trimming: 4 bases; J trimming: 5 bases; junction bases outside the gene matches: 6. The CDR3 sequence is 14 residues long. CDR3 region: CASSSGTTQDTQYF. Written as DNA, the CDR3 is TGTGCCAGCAGCTCCGGGACTACCCAAGATACGCAGTATTTT.

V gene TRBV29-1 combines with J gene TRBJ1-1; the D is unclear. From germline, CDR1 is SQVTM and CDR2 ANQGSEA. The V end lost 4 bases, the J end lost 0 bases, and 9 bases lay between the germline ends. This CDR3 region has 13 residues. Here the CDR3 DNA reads TGCAGCGTTGCGAGTCAAATGAACACTGAAGCTTTCTTT. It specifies CSVASQMNTEAFF.

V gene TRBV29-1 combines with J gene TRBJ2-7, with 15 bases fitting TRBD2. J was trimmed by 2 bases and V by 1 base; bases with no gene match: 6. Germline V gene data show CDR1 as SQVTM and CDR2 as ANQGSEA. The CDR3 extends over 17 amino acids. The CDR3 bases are TGCAGCGTTGAAGGGACTAGCGGGAGGGCCGGTGCCTACGAGCAGTACTTC. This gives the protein CSVEGTSGRAGAYEQYF.

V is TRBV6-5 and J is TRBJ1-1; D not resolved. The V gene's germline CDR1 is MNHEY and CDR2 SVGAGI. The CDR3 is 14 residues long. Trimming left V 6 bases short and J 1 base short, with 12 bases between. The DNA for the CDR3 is TGTGCCAGCAGCGATACCTCGGGGAACACTGAAGCTTTCTTT. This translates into CASSDTSGNTEAFF.

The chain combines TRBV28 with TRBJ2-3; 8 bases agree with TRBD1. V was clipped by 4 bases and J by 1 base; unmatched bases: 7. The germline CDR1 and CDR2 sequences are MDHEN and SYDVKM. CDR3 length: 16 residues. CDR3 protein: CASSSEDRGGTDTQYF. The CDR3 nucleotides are TGTGCCAGCAGTTCGGAAGACAGGGGTGGCACAGATACGCAGTATTTT.

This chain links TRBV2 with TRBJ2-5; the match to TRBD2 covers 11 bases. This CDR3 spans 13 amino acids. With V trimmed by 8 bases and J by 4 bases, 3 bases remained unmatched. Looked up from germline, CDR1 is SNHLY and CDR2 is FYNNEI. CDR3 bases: TGTGCCAGCGATAGCGGGGGGGCAGAGACCCAGTACTTC. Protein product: CASDSGGAETQYF. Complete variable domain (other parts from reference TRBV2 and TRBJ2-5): EPEVTQTPSHQVTQMGQEVILRCVPISNHLYFYWYRQILGQKVEFLVSFYNNEISEKSEIFDDQFSVERPDGSNFTLKIRSTKLEDSAMYFCASDSGGAETQYFGPGTRLLVL.

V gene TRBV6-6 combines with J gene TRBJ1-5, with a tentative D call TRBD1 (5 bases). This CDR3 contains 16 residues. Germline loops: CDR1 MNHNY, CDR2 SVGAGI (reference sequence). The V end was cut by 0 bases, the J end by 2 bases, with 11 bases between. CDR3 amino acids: CASSYSAGGGNQPQHF. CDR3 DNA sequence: TGTGCCAGCAGTTACTCGGCGGGGGGGGGCAATCAGCCCCAGCATTTT.

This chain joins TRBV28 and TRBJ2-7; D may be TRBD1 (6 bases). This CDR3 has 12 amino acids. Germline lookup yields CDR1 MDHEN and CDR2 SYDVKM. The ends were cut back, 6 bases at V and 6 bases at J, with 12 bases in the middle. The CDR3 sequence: CASSTGTIEQYF. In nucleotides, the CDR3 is TGTGCCAGCAGCACCGGGACAATCGAGCAGTACTTC.